The source of this T cell receptor (beta chain) is a study of T cells after yellow fever vaccination. TCRdb reprocessed the 5' RACE reads with MiXCR, giving one entry per CDR3 protein. This table has around 350,000 distinct CDR3 sequences, 6% to 8% appearing once. Per the germline V gene, CDR1 is SQVTM and CDR2 is ANQGSEA. This CDR3 contains 8 residues. The starting material was PBMCs, obtained 5 days after the yellow fever booster vaccination. This chain links TRBV29-1 with TRBJ2-1; unclear D gene. The receptor's source is a young man who received the YFV17D yellow fever vaccine. The CDR3 sequence is CSGDEQFF. CDR3 bases: TGCAGTGGGGATGAGCAGTTCTTC.